Following are 21 T cell receptor beta chains from one sample sequenced in a study of identical twins. Via MiXCR, TCRdb re-called the 5' RACE reads, giving one row per CDR3 protein. The profile shows about 490,000 distinct CDR3 sequences, roughly 15% of them singletons. These data also featured in a second study, about yellow fever vaccine responses in identical twins.

Sequenced input: CD4+ T cells sorted from blood. The receptor set was obtained from a woman aged 18-30 years in good health.

This clonotype was found a few times. DNA for the CDR3: TGCAGCGTTGTAACAGCATCCTACAATGAGCAGTTCTTC. It specifies CSVVTASYNEQFF. The chain has TRBV29-1 and TRBJ2-1; the D is unclear. V lost 4 bases, J lost 1 base, and 8 bases lay in between. Per the germline V gene, CDR1 is SQVTM and CDR2 is ANQGSEA. CDR3 length: 13 amino acids.

V and J are TRBV18 and TRBJ2-2; TRBD1 might be the D (5 bases). The CDR3 contains 16 residues. The ends were cut back, 2 bases at V and 1 base at J, with 11 bases in the middle. Germline V lookup: CDR1 KGHSH, CDR2 LQKENI. Here the CDR3 reads CASSPGMGRNTGELFF. The CDR3 DNA follows: TGTGCCAGCTCACCAGGTATGGGGCGGAACACCGGGGAGCTGTTTTTT.

The CDR3 DNA sequence: TGTGCCAGCAGCCCGCGGGGTAGCGGGAGGGCGAACACCGGGGAGCTGTTTTTT. It translates to CASSPRGSGRANTGELFF. The V gene is TRBV11-2, the J gene TRBJ2-2; 11 bases match TRBD2. This CDR3 has 18 amino acids. Losses at the gene ends were 5 bases for V and 0 bases for J; bases not matched to a gene: 8. CDR1 and CDR2 (germline): SGHAT, FQNNGV.

The chain recombines TRBV4-2 with TRBJ2-3; no definite D call. Germline V CDR1 and CDR2: LGHNA, YNFKEQ. V gave up 3 bases and J gave up 2 bases, with 12 bases separating them. The CDR3 length is 15 residues. CDR3 loop: CASSQSRVSTDTQYF. The CDR3 coding sequence is TGTGCCAGCAGCCAGTCTAGGGTCTCCACAGATACGCAGTATTTT.

The chain is built from TRBV20-1 and TRBJ2-5, with 7 nucleotides matching TRBD1. Per germline, CDR1 DFQATT and CDR2 SNEGSKA (reference sequence). The CDR3 loop spans 15 amino acids. The trim removed 2 bases at V and 5 bases at J, leaving 11 bases unmatched. CDR3 sequence: CSARPLQGIHETQYF. The CDR3 DNA follows: TGCAGTGCTAGACCCCTACAGGGGATTCACGAGACCCAGTACTTC.

This chain links TRBV7-9 with TRBJ2-3; 7 bases fit TRBD2. With V trimmed by 5 bases and J by 2 bases, 7 bases remained unmatched. The CDR3 spans 15 residues. CDR1 SEHNR and CDR2 FQNEAQ come from the germline V gene (reference sequence). This chain's CDR3 is CASSPAGTYTDTQYF. The CDR3 region has the DNA TGTGCCAGCAGCCCAGCGGGGACTTACACAGATACGCAGTATTTT.

This clonotype occurred many times. The chain is built from TRBV12-3 or TRBV12-4 and TRBJ1-2; the D gene is possibly TRBD1 (5 bases). This CDR3 is built from 15 residues. V was clipped by 6 bases and J by 8 bases, with 22 bases between them. The CDR3 DNA follows: TGTGCCAGCAGAGTAGCAGGGCCCCACCCTAGCGGCTACACCTTC. Translation gives CASRVAGPHPSGYTF.

The chain links TRBV20-1 to TRBJ2-2, with TRBD2 identical over 11 bases. The CDR3 covers 15 residues. Germline CDR1 DFQATT, CDR2 SNEGSKA (reference sequence). DNA for the CDR3: TGCAGGCCCTATAGCGGGGGGGAGTCTACCGGGGAGCTGTTTTTT. As protein: CRPYSGGESTGELFF.

The chain employs TRBV20-1 and TRBJ2-1; D might be TRBD1 (6 bases). CDR1 and CDR2 (germline): DFQATT, SNEGSKA (reference sequence). The CDR3 covers 14 residues. Trimming cost V 3 bases and J 7 bases, with 16 bases left between them. In DNA, the CDR3 is TGCAGTGCTAGCTATAGGGGGAGACGGAATGAGCAGTTCTTC. Its translation is CSASYRGRRNEQFF.

This clonotype was counted between two and nine times. The chain employs TRBV12-3 or TRBV12-4 and TRBJ2-7; TRBD2 aligns across 11 bases. The J segment lost 6 bases and the V segment lost 2 bases, leaving 6 bases of the junction unmatched. The CDR3 loop spans 15 amino acids. CDR3 region: CASSLIAGGPFEQYF. DNA of the CDR3: TGTGCCAGCAGTTTAATAGCGGGAGGGCCTTTCGAGCAGTACTTC.

This clonotype has just a few counts. V gene TRBV5-1 combines with J gene TRBJ2-2; TRBD1 matches 7 bases. The J segment lost 7 bases and the V segment lost 4 bases, leaving 7 bases of the junction unmatched. The CDR3 is 14 amino acids. Germline CDR1 reads SGHRS; CDR2 reads YFSETQ. This CDR3 reads CASSRDSPNGELFF. CDR3 in DNA: TGCGCCAGCAGCCGGGACAGCCCTAACGGGGAGCTGTTTTTT.

The chain is built from TRBV12-3 or TRBV12-4 and TRBJ2-1; TRBD1 matches 7 bases. This CDR3 has 14 amino acids. V shed 6 bases, J shed 9 bases, and the junction held 11 bases outside the gene matches. CDR3 sequence (DNA): TGTGCCAGCAGCCCCTTGACAGGGCTTGGTGAGCAGTTCTTC. This sequence encodes CASSPLTGLGEQFF.

The table lists this clonotype with a few counts. The CDR3: CASTHWTGELFF. CDR3 nucleotide sequence: TGTGCCAGCACCCATTGGACCGGGGAGCTGTTTTTT. The V call is TRBV7-9, the J call TRBJ2-2; D is unclear. The length of the CDR3 is 12 residues. Trimming removed 7 bases from V and 5 bases from J, with 8 bases in between. Per germline, CDR1 SEHNR and CDR2 FQNEAQ (reference sequence).

This chain connects TRBV4-1 to TRBJ2-1, with TRBD2 matching over 14 bases. The CDR3 runs 17 residues. The germline gives CDR1 MGHRA, CDR2 YSYEKL. After removal of 5 bases from V and 9 bases from J, the junction contained 12 bases not matched to a gene. CDR3 sequence: CASSVTQTSGREVEQFF. CDR3 DNA sequence: TGCGCCAGCAGCGTAACCCAGACTAGCGGGAGGGAGGTTGAGCAGTTCTTC.

This chain uses TRBV6-1 with TRBJ2-7; weak D call: TRBD2 (7 bases). With 8 bases removed from V and 0 bases from J, the gap between germline ends came to 17 bases. The CDR3 has 15 amino acids. Germline V gene sequence: CDR1 MNHNS, CDR2 SASEGT. The CDR3 DNA reads as TGTGCCAGCCGAATTGGGGGGGCTAGCTCCTACGAGCAGTACTTC. The encoded protein is CASRIGGASSYEQYF.

V usage is TRBV18 and J usage is TRBJ2-3, with 8 bases that match TRBD2. Trimming at V came to 1 base and at J to 5 bases, leaving 11 bases not matched to a gene. CDR3 length: 17 residues. CDR1 and CDR2 (germline): KGHSH, LQKENI. Here the CDR3 reads CASSPQTGGGPGDTQYF. Here the CDR3 DNA reads TGTGCCAGCTCACCACAGACAGGCGGGGGGCCTGGAGATACGCAGTATTTT.

The table lists this clonotype with a few counts. The CDR3 nucleotides read TGTGCCAGCAGTTTTAAATGGCCGGGACTAGGCGTCAATGAGCAGTTCTTC. Amino acid sequence: CASSFKWPGLGVNEQFF. The chain carries TRBV28 and TRBJ2-1; 8 positions match TRBD2. The CDR3 has 17 amino acids. CDR1 MDHEN and CDR2 SYDVKM come from the germline V gene. J was trimmed by 6 bases and V by 3 bases; bases with no gene match: 13. The variable domain in full, completed from reference TRBV28 and TRBJ2-1, reads DVKVTQSSRYLVKRTGEKVFLECVQDMDHENMFWYRQDPGLGLRLIYFSYDVKMKEKGDIPEGYSVSREKKERFSLILESASTNQTSMYLCASSFKWPGLGVNEQFFGPGTRLTVL.

This clonotype came up a few times. The CDR3 region is CASSQVTGLQYEQYF. The CDR3 DNA follows: TGTGCCAGCAGCCAGGTGACGGGACTCCAATACGAGCAGTACTTC. The V and J genes are TRBV4-2 and TRBJ2-7; D might be TRBD2 (6 bases). The V and J ends lost 3 bases and 4 bases respectively, with 16 bases between them. From germline, CDR1 is LGHNA and CDR2 YNFKEQ. The CDR3 length is 15 residues.

This clonotype has only a few counts. This sequence joins TRBV15 and TRBJ1-1, with 7 bases identical to TRBD1. The junction had 8 bases not matched to a gene; V was cut back by 3 bases and J by 1 base. CDR1 is LNHNV and CDR2 is YYDKDF in the germline V gene (reference sequence). The CDR3 loop spans 16 amino acids. The CDR3 sequence is CATSSDREVGNTEAFF. CDR3 coding DNA: TGTGCCACCAGCAGCGACAGGGAAGTCGGGAACACTGAAGCTTTCTTT.

This clonotype appeared a few times. The J gene is TRBJ2-6, the V gene TRBV11-2; 8 bases map to TRBD1. Germline-derived CDR1 and CDR2 are SGHAT and FQNNGV. V was pared by 7 bases and J by 4 bases, with 15 bases of the junction left unmatched. CDR3 length equals 18 residues. The CDR3 is CASKLDRALFGGANVLTF. In DNA form, the CDR3 reads TGTGCCAGCAAATTGGACAGGGCCCTTTTCGGGGGGGCCAACGTCCTGACTTTC.

This clonotype was found a few times. The rearrangement uses TRBV5-1 and TRBJ1-2, with TRBD1 as a possible D gene (6 bases). V was shortened by 4 bases and J by 5 bases, with 15 bases between the two germline ends. The CDR3 extends over 14 amino acids. Germline V gene lookup returns CDR1 SGHRS and CDR2 YFSETQ. The CDR3 spells CASSAGQRTYGYTF. CDR3 bases: TGCGCCAGCAGCGCCGGACAGAGAACTTATGGCTACACCTTC.